The 22 T cell receptor beta chains presented below share a single source sample, sequenced in a study of shared clonotypes between healthy human individuals. Assay used: immunoSEQ multiplex PCR; TCRdb lists only in-frame clones, some missing. The sample lists millions of clones, approximately 93% occurring once. Sequencing was carried out using naive CD4+ T cells from PBMCs. Subset denoted: CD45RA+ positively selected. The source is a man younger than 35 in good health. Some clones in this sample may be carry-over from other donors' samples.

This chain connects TRBV27 to TRBJ1-5, with a tentative D call TRBD1 (6 bases). Looked up from germline, CDR1 is MNHEY and CDR2 is SMNVEV (reference sequence). V shed 5 bases and J shed 6 bases, with 20 bases lying between them. This CDR3 region has 16 residues. Written as DNA, the CDR3 is TGTGCCAGCAGTCTACGCGGACAGCTCGGAATTCAGCCCCAGCATTTT. As protein: CASSLRGQLGIQPQHF.

The chain employs TRBV5-5 and TRBJ2-3, with D possibly TRBD1 on 6 matching bases. V lost 4 bases and J lost 4, with 16 bases in between. Germline assignment: CDR1 SGHKS and CDR2 YYEKEE (reference sequence). This CDR3 is built from 15 residues. This CDR3 is CASSLTTGNADTQYF. CDR3 DNA: TGTGCCAGCAGCCTGACCACAGGGAATGCAGATACGCAGTATTTT.

The J gene is TRBJ2-5, the V gene TRBV2; 11 nucleotides agree with TRBD1. The CDR3 is 16 residues long. CDR1 and CDR2 from the germline V gene are SNHLY and FYNNEI. Trimming cost V 3 bases and J 2 bases; bases outside gene matches: 5. As DNA, the CDR3 is TGTGCCAGCAGTGAGTCCGGGACAGGGGGGCAAGAGACCCAGTACTTC. Translating gives CASSESGTGGQETQYF.

The chain uses TRBV19 and TRBJ1-3, with a possible D match to TRBD1 (5 bases). The V and J ends lost 3 bases and 4 bases respectively, with 10 bases between them. This CDR3 spans 14 amino acids. Looked up from germline, CDR1 is LNHDA and CDR2 is SQIVND (reference sequence). The CDR3 DNA reads TGTGCCAGTAGTATCCGACCAGGGGGAAACACCATATATTTT. It specifies CASSIRPGGNTIYF.

This chain connects TRBV5-1 to TRBJ2-1; a possible D gene is TRBD2 (6 bases). V lost 4 bases, J lost 7 bases, and 18 bases lay in between. Germline CDR1 SGHRS, CDR2 YFSETQ. The CDR3 has 15 residues. The CDR3 nucleotides are TGCGCCAGCAGCCGCCGGCACGGAGGGGAGAATGAGCAGTTCTTC. Its protein is CASSRRHGGENEQFF. The whole variable domain, remainder taken from reference TRBV5-1 and TRBJ2-1, is KAGVTQTPRYLIKTRGQQVTLSCSPISGHRSVSWYQQTPGQGLQFLFEYFSETQRNKGNFPGRFSGRQFSNSRSEMNVSTLELGDSALYLCASSRRHGGENEQFFGPGTRLTVL.

This chain uses TRBV2 with TRBJ2-2; D remains unclear. The CDR3 extends over 13 amino acids. Germline values: CDR1 SNHLY, CDR2 FYNNEI. Trimming took off 5 bases at V and 8 bases at J, with 12 bases between the two ends. CDR3 DNA sequence: TGTGCCAGCAGTTGGGCGGAGCGAGGGGAGCTGTTTTTT. It translates to CASSWAERGELFF.

This chain links TRBV30 with TRBJ2-7, with 7 bases fitting TRBD2. V trimming: 5 bases; J trimming: 3 bases; junction bases outside the gene matches: 4. The CDR3 loop spans 12 amino acids. Germline CDR1 reads GTSNPN; CDR2 reads SVGIG (reference sequence). The CDR3 bases are TGTGCCTGGGGCTCTAGCGGCTACGAGCAGTACTTC. Translating it yields CAWGSSGYEQYF. Variable domain in full (rest from reference TRBV30 and TRBJ2-7): SQTIHQWPATLVQPVGSPLSLECTVEGTSNPNLYWYRQAAGRGLQLLFYSVGIGQISSEVPQNLSASRPQDRQFILSSKKLLLSDSGFYLCAWGSSGYEQYFGPGTRLTVT.

The chain carries TRBV27 and TRBJ2-3, with D tentatively TRBD1 (5 bases). The CDR3 is made up of 15 amino acids. V gave up 6 bases and J gave up 2 bases, with 15 bases separating them. From germline, CDR1 is MNHEY and CDR2 SMNVEV (reference sequence). The CDR3 DNA is TGTGCCAGCAGGCCCCCCCAGGGTACCACAGATACGCAGTATTTT. The encoded protein is CASRPPQGTTDTQYF.

The chain combines TRBV6-1 with TRBJ2-1; a weak D match, TRBD1 (6 bases). Germline CDR1 is MNHNS and CDR2 is SASEGT. The V gene lost 10 bases and the J gene lost 8 bases, with 21 bases spanning the gap. The CDR3 contains 14 residues. Here the CDR3 DNA reads TGTGCCACCAGCACTACAGGGTGGTTGTATGAGCAGTTCTTC. It is translated as CATSTTGWLYEQFF.

This clone has a single count. The rearrangement links TRBV7-9 to TRBJ1-1, with 7 bases identical to TRBD1. The CDR3 spans 14 residues. Germline loops: CDR1 SEHNR, CDR2 FQNEAQ (reference sequence). V gave up 1 base and J gave up 6 bases; unmatched junction bases: 5. The CDR3 DNA is TGTGCCAGCAGCTTAGAAAGGGGGCCAGCTGAAGCTTTCTTT. It yields the protein CASSLERGPAEAFF.

This clone came up once. The chain links TRBV28 to TRBJ1-1, with D tentatively TRBD1 (5 bases). This CDR3 region has 14 residues. Germline V CDR1 and CDR2: MDHEN, SYDVKM. V lost 5 bases and J lost 5, with 15 bases in between. This CDR3 reads CASSGGWGWTEAFF. The DNA for the CDR3 is TGTGCCAGCAGTGGGGGTTGGGGTTGGACTGAAGCTTTCTTT.

The chain links TRBV9 to TRBJ1-4, with TRBD1 as a possible D gene (5 bases). There are 15 residues in the CDR3. V was trimmed by 3 bases and J by 8 bases, leaving 17 bases between them. CDR1 and CDR2 (germline): SGDLS, YYNGEE. DNA for the CDR3: TGTGCCAGCAGCGAACGCATCGGGGGTAAGGAAAAACTGTTTTTT. It yields the protein CASSERIGGKEKLFF.

V usage is TRBV30 and J usage is TRBJ1-5; D remains ambiguous. Trimming removed 4 bases from V and 6 bases from J, with 13 bases in between. This CDR3 has 13 amino acids. Germline V gives CDR1 GTSNPN, CDR2 SVGIG (reference sequence). CDR3 amino acids: CAWTTTLGQPQHF. The DNA for the CDR3 is TGTGCCTGGACCACAACCCTCGGTCAGCCCCAGCATTTT.

V gene TRBV10-1 combines with J gene TRBJ1-3; unclear D gene. V lost 8 bases to trimming and J lost 0 bases, with 14 bases between them. Germline CDR1 WNHNN, CDR2 SYGVQD (reference sequence). The CDR3 is made up of 15 amino acids. The DNA for the CDR3 is TGCGCCAGCGGACCGGGCGGTAGCTCTGGAAACACCATATATTTT. Protein product: CASGPGGSSGNTIYF.

The chain links TRBV14 to TRBJ2-7, with 10 bases aligning to TRBD1. The CDR3 totals 14 residues. After removal of 5 bases from V and 4 bases from J, the junction contained 5 bases not matched to a gene. Germline values: CDR1 SGHDN, CDR2 FVKESK. The CDR3 nucleotides are TGTGCCAGCAGCTTAGGGACAGGGGCTTACGAGCAGTACTTC. Amino acids: CASSLGTGAYEQYF.

This chain joins TRBV7-9 and TRBJ2-2; no clear D. CDR3 length equals 13 residues. Germline CDR1 is SEHNR and CDR2 is FQNEAQ (reference sequence). V lost 5 bases to trimming and J lost 2 bases, with 6 bases between them. The CDR3 loop is CASSRLNTGELFF. The CDR3 DNA follows: TGTGCCAGCAGCAGGTTAAACACCGGGGAGCTGTTTTTT.

In this sample, this clone turned up once. The chain uses TRBV6-5 and TRBJ2-2, with D unclear. The ends were cut back, 2 bases at V and 6 bases at J, with 7 bases in the middle. The germline gives CDR1 MNHEY, CDR2 SVGAGI. CDR3 size: 13 residues. The CDR3 nucleotides read TGTGCCAGCAGTTACGGCCTTTCCGGGGAGCTGTTTTTT. Its protein product is CASSYGLSGELFF.

This clone was counted between two and nine times. The CDR3 bases are TGTGCCAGCAGTGTGGACAGTTACTATGGCTACACCTTC. Translation: CASSVDSYYGYTF. This chain connects TRBV14 to TRBJ1-2, with a weak D call TRBD1 (6 bases). Trimming took 6 bases from V and 3 from J, leaving 11 bases between them. This CDR3 has 13 residues. Germline-derived CDR1 and CDR2 are SGHDN and FVKESK. The full variable domain, in which reference TRBV14 and TRBJ1-2 provide the parts outside the CDR3, is EAGVTQFPSHSVIEKGQTVTLRCDPISGHDNLYWYRRVMGKEIKFLLHFVKESKQDESGMPNNRFLAERTGGTYSTLKVQPAELEDSGVYFCASSVDSYYGYTFGSGTRLTVV.

The V and J genes are TRBV27 and TRBJ1-1; D is possibly TRBD1 (5 bases). Per the germline V gene, CDR1 is MNHEY and CDR2 is SMNVEV (reference sequence). Trimming removed 0 bases at V and 4 bases at J, with 15 bases between. The CDR3 length is 16 residues. The chain's CDR3 is CASSLSIGARGTEAFF. The CDR3 region has the DNA TGTGCCAGCAGTTTATCGATCGGGGCACGGGGCACTGAAGCTTTCTTT.

Concerning this clone itself: Other DNA sequences in this sample translate to the same CDR3. This chain joins TRBV6-5 and TRBJ2-7, with D perhaps matching TRBD2 (5 bases). CDR3 length equals 15 residues. Germline assignment: CDR1 MNHEY and CDR2 SVGAGI. Trimming removed 2 bases at V and 0 bases at J, with 11 bases between. DNA for the CDR3: TGTGCCAGCAGTTACGCCAGCGGAAGCTCCTACGAGCAGTACTTC. It yields the protein CASSYASGSSYEQYF.

This chain links TRBV27 with TRBJ1-1; D unclear. With 10 bases removed from V and 2 bases from J, the gap between germline ends came to 20 bases. The CDR3 runs 15 residues. The germline V gene encodes CDR1 MNHEY and CDR2 SMNVEV (reference sequence). CDR3: CATSGPPGSNTEAFF. In nucleotides, the CDR3 is TGTGCCACCTCAGGTCCGCCAGGATCAAACACTGAAGCTTTCTTT.

The J gene is TRBJ2-5, the V gene TRBV4-1, with D uncertain. Trimming took off 6 bases at V and 5 bases at J, with 19 bases between the two ends. Germline V gene lookup returns CDR1 MGHRA and CDR2 YSYEKL. CDR3 length: 15 residues. As DNA, the CDR3 is TGCGCCAGCAGTCTCAGTGTGGGGATCCGGGAGACCCAGTACTTC. Its translation is CASSLSVGIRETQYF.